This T cell receptor beta chain was sequenced during a study of blood T cell repertoires in COVID-19. Study context: COVID-19 samples collected from the United States, Italy and Spain covered acute and convalescent phases. From T cells, B-cell-depleted T cells, or PBMCs came the material, which was cDNA or gDNA.

Notes on this clone: The sample has other DNA sequences that encode this CDR3 too.

With V trimmed by 6 bases and J by 4 bases, 6 bases remained unmatched. Germline CDR1 KGHSH, CDR2 LQKENI. This CDR3 is 15 amino acids long. Per the study methods: For nucleated cells, counts were estimated from reference gene primer amplification. The protocol was immunoSEQ multiplex PCR, while the TCRdb copy is restricted to in-frame clones and leaves out a portion. For V, J and clone size, that table is used; D and trimming come from the DNA. The sample includes fewer than 250,000 clones, approximately 87% of them seen just once. This chain links TRBV18 with TRBJ2-1, with 10 positions matching TRBD1. The sample comprised peripheral blood. This sequence originates from a woman in her sixties or seventies with active or convalescent COVID-19. The CDR3 coding sequence is TGTGCCAGCTCCCCGACAGGGGGCGCTTACAATGAGCAGTTCTTC. This encodes CASSPTGGAYNEQFF.